The 3 T cell receptor beta chains in this list originate from one sample, sequenced in a study of shared clonotypes between healthy human individuals. The naive CD8 fraction comprised CD45RO-negative cells positively selected for CCR7 and excluded terminally differentiated effector memory CD45RA+ cells. Method: immunoSEQ multiplex PCR; TCRdb's copy keeps in-frame clones and lacks some. The data contain about 820,000 clones, about 91% of them singletons. Sequencing was performed on naive CD8+ T cells sorted from blood. The receptors originated from a man aged 30 to 39 in good health.

A single count supports this clone. The CDR3 loop is CASSYSIPGTAPGYTF. The CDR3 DNA sequence: TGTGCCAGCAGTTACTCGATACCCGGGACAGCGCCTGGCTACACCTTC. The V and J genes are TRBV6-5 and TRBJ1-2; 7 nucleotides agree with TRBD1. Germline loops: CDR1 MNHEY, CDR2 SVGAGI. CDR3 size: 16 residues. V shed 0 bases and J 7 bases; nucleotides not matched to a gene: 11.

The chain couples TRBV6-5 to TRBJ2-1, with TRBD1 matching over 7 bases. After removal of 4 bases from V and 0 bases from J, the junction contained 3 bases not matched to a gene. Per the germline V gene, CDR1 is MNHEY and CDR2 is SVGAGI. The CDR3 loop spans 15 amino acids. DNA of the CDR3: TGTGCCAGCAGTTTACAGGGGAGCTCCTACAATGAGCAGTTCTTC. Residues: CASSLQGSSYNEQFF.

This clone was seen at least ten times. Other DNA sequences in this specimen translate into the identical CDR3. The chain links TRBV19 to TRBJ1-1, with a tentative D call TRBD1 (6 bases). The CDR3 totals 14 residues. Germline assignment: CDR1 LNHDA and CDR2 SQIVND (reference sequence). Trimming stripped 2 bases from V and 0 bases from J, with 7 bases between. The CDR3 sequence: CASSIQGMNTEAFF. In nucleotides, the CDR3 is TGTGCCAGTAGTATACAGGGGATGAACACTGAAGCTTTCTTT.